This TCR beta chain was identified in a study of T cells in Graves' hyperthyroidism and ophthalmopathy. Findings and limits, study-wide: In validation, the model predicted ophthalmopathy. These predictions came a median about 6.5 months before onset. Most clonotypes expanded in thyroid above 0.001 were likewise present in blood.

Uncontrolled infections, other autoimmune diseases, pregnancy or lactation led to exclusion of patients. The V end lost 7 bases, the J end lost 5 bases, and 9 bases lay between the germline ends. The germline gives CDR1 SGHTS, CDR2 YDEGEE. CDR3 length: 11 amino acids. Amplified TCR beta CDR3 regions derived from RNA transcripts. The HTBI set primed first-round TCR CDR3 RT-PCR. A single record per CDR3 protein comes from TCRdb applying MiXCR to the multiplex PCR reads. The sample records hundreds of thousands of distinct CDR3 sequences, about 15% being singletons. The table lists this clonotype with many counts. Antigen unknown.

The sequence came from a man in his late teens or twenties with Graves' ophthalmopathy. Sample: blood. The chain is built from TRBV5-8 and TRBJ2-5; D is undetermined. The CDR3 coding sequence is TGTGCCAGCCCCCTCAGGGAGACCCAGTACTTC. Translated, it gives CASPLRETQYF.